This T cell receptor (beta chain) originates from a study of T cell repertoires in cytomegalovirus infection (dated by TCRdb to between 2018 and 2021). As for the study more broadly: The peptide stimulations were aimed at well-studied HLA-B-restricted epitopes as well as recently identified HLA-C-restricted CMV epitopes, whose presentation resists viral immunomodulation. Donor HLA type was relevant to the analysis, as public TCR beta signatures indicated carriage of CMV infection together with the matching HLA type. General conclusions and limits of the study: The ex vivo response was dominated by HLA-C-restricted CMV-specific TCR beta clonotypes, and the single most frequent clonotype in two of eight donors was supplied by these HLA-C-restricted clonotypes. In both this cohort and an independent cohort of 352 donors, the cumulative frequency of public TCR beta family members distinguished carriers of CMV infection plus the relevant HLA type.

Concerning this clonotype itself: The antigen it binds to is not known. No base quality values were provided; no much bigger clone lies one nucleotide off.

Data came from an Illumina HiSeq 1500. TCRdb's own reprocessing of the public reads used fastp at Q25 and MiXCR and kept productive beta chains. Every distinct CDR3 protein forms one entry, paired with its most common genes and DNA. The sample includes 110,000 or so distinct CDR3 sequences, with 30% observed a single time. The ten largest clones add up to roughly two fifths of the sample. The sample's treatment or condition label is to be understood as: in vitro stimulation with specific CMV peptide epitopes to enrich CMV-specific T cells. Measured from the cysteine to the phenylalanine, the CDR3 is 14 residues long. The only DNA kept is the CDR3, 42 bases in frame from the first base. The junction carries 12 bases between V and J, which are trimmed by 0 bases and 3 bases respectively. CDR1 DFQATT and CDR2 SNEGSKA are derived from the germline V gene (reference sequence).

The rearranged chain carries TRBV20-1 and TRBJ2-7; a tentative D call is TRBD1 (5 bases match). Here the sequenced sample was CD8+ T cells from cultured PBMCs, taken from culture after CMV antigen stimulation. This TCR derives from a human donor in good health (CMV status not recorded). Some clones in this sample may be carry-over from other donors' samples. The DNA sequence is TGCAGTGCTAGAGAAGAACGCGGACACTACGAGCAGTACTTC. Translated, it reads CSAREERGHYEQYF.